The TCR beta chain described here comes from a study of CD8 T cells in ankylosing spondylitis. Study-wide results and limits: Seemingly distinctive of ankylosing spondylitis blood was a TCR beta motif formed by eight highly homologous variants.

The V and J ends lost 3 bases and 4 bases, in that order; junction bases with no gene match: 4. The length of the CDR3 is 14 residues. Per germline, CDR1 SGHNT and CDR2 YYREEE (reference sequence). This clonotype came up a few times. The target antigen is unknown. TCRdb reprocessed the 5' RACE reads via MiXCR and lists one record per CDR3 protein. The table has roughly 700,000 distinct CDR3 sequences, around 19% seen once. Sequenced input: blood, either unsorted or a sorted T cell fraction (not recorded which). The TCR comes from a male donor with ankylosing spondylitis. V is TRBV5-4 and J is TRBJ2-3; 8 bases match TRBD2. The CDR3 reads CASSWAGGADTQYF. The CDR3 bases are TGTGCCAGCAGCTGGGCGGGGGGCGCAGATACGCAGTATTTT.